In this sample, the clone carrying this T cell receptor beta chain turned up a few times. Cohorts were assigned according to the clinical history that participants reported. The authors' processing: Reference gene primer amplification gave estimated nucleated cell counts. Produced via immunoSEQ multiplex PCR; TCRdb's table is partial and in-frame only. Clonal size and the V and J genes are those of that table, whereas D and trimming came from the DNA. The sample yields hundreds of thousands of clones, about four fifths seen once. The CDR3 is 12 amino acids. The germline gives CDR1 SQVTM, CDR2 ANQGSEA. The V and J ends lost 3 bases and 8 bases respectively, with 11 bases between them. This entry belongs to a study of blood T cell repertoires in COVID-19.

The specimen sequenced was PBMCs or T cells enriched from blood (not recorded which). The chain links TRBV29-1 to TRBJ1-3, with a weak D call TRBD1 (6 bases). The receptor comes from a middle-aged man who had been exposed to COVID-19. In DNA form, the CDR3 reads TGCAGCGTTGATTTGGGGGCAGACACCATATATTTT. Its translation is CSVDLGADTIYF.